This TCR beta chain comes out of a study of PD-L1 blockade in urothelial cancer. Overall study: The patients' atezolizumab therapy, 1,200 mg intravenously every 3 weeks, started in about 2014.

The protocol was immunoSEQ multiplex PCR, while the TCRdb copy is restricted to in-frame clones and leaves out a portion. The sample holds about 20,000 clones, almost 90% seen once. The TCR was taken from a man aged 50 to 59 with urothelial cancer. Sequencing used PBMCs, obtained around atezolizumab (anti-PD-L1) treatment.

The CDR3 reads CASSWDRNTEAFF. The CDR3 nucleotides are TGTGCCAGCAGTTGGGACAGGAACACTGAAGCTTTCTTT. This chain links TRBV27 with TRBJ1-1; 7 bases align to TRBD1. The CDR3 extends over 13 amino acids. From germline, CDR1 is MNHEY and CDR2 SMNVEV (reference sequence). V gave up 4 bases and J gave up 1 base; unmatched junction bases: 0.